These T cell receptor beta chains were read from a single sample in a study of blood T cell repertoires in COVID-19. Some clones are missing from TCRdb's copy, which holds only in-frame ones; the method was immunoSEQ multiplex PCR. Among some 450,000 clones listed, around 88% were seen once. Sequencing was performed on peripheral blood. Source of these receptors: a woman aged 45-60 years with COVID-19, enrolled during active disease. Each CDR3 is given with its conserved first and last residue. The D gene is left open where the match is weak. Expanded clones are given a class, and other clones once, few, many or no size at all.

V	size	J	D	length	DNA	CDR3
TRBV9	once	TRBJ1-1	-	15	TGTGCCAGCAGCACGGGGGGCGCGGTGAACACTGAAGCTTTCTTT	CASSTGGAVNTEAFF
TRBV19	-	TRBJ1-6	-	16	TGTGCCAGTAGCGGGGACACCTTCACATATAATTCACCCCTCCACTTT	CASSGDTFTYNSPLHF
TRBV10-3	-	TRBJ2-1	TRBD2	15	TGTGCCATCAGTGATAGCGGGGGGGCATACAATGAGCAGTTCTTC	CAISDSGGAYNEQFF
TRBV5-1	-	TRBJ2-5	-	14	TGCGCCAGCAGCTTGAGGGGCACCTCCGGAGCCCAGTACTTC	CASSLRGTSGAQYF
TRBV7-9	-	TRBJ1-1	-	12	TGTGCCAGCAGCTTAGCGAGCACTGAAGCTTTCTTT	CASSLASTEAFF
TRBV2	-	TRBJ2-3	-	13	TGTGCCAGCAGTTCTTCTCGGACAGATACGCAGTATTTT	CASSSSRTDTQYF
TRBV21-1	once	TRBJ1-2	-	17	TGTGCCAGCAGCAAAAGGGTGGAGTCGGGGGGATTCTATGGCTACACCTTC	CASSKRVESGGFYGYTF
TRBV19	-	TRBJ1-2	TRBD1	15	TGTGCCAGTAGTGCCGGGACAGGGGAATCATATGGCTACACCTTC	CASSAGTGESYGYTF
TRBV5-4	-	TRBJ2-7	TRBD1	14	TGTGCCAGCAGCCCTGGACAGGGGTCCAGCGAGCAGTACTTC	CASSPGQGSSEQYF
TRBV30	-	TRBJ1-2	-	11	TGTGCCTGGAGTGGGGCGGGGGACTACACCTTC	CAWSGAGDYTF
TRBV11-2	-	TRBJ1-1	-	13	TGTGCCAGCAGCTTAGTCCGACAGACTCCTCCTTTTTTT	CASSLVRQTPPFF
TRBV5-1	-	TRBJ2-7	TRBD1	14	TGCGCCAGCAGCTCGGGGACAGGGGACTACGAGCAGTACTTC	CASSSGTGDYEQYF
TRBV5-1	-	TRBJ2-7	-	14	TGCGCCAGCAGCTTCGCGGGGAGCTCCTACGAGCAGTACTTC	CASSFAGSSYEQYF
TRBV2	-	TRBJ1-5	TRBD1	15	TGTGCCAGCAGTGCCGGGACAGGGCCGAATCAGCCCCAGCATTTT	CASSAGTGPNQPQHF
TRBV18	-	TRBJ2-1	-	16	TGTGCCAGCTCACCACAAACTGGGGAGTCCTACAATGAGCAGTTCTTC	CASSPQTGESYNEQFF
TRBV7-4	-	TRBJ2-5	-	15	TGTGCCAGCAGCTTAGAGAACAGCTCTCAAGAGACCCAGTACTTC	CASSLENSSQETQYF
TRBV2	once	TRBJ2-3	-	14	TGTGCCAGCAGTTATATAAAGGGCGGGGATACGCAGTATTTT	CASSYIKGGDTQYF
TRBV3-1/TRBV3-2	-	TRBJ1-2	-	13	TGTGCCAGCAGCCAAAGGACAGATGATGGCTACACCTTC	CASSQRTDDGYTF
TRBV28	-	TRBJ2-7	-	15	TGTGCCAGCAGTTTGATGGGACTCAAAGGTTACGAGCAGTACTTC	CASSLMGLKGYEQYF
TRBV2	-	TRBJ2-3	-	12	TGTGCCAGCAGAGGACAGGGACTAAGTGGGTATTTT	CASRGQGLSGYF
TRBV11-2	-	TRBJ2-1	-	15	TGTGCCAGCAGCTCACGGGGGAGGTTCCGAGGTGAGCAGTTCTTC	CASSSRGRFRGEQFF
TRBV6-5	-	TRBJ2-1	-	15	TGTGCCAGCACCTCGGGAGTAAGCTCCTACAATGAGCAGTTCTTC	CASTSGVSSYNEQFF
TRBV7-8	-	TRBJ1-6	-	17	TGTGCCAGCAGCCTGTGGCAGGGCAGGGCCGATAATTCACCCCTCCACTTT	CASSLWQGRADNSPLHF
TRBV2	-	TRBJ2-5	TRBD1	14	TGTGCCAGCAGCGGACAGGGGGTGAGAGAGACCCAGTACTTC	CASSGQGVRETQYF
TRBV5-6	once	TRBJ2-7	-	14	TGTGCCAGCACCATCGGGGGGCTACCCAACGAGCAGTACTTC	CASTIGGLPNEQYF
TRBV27	-	TRBJ1-2	TRBD1	14	TGTGCCAGCACCCCGTGGCAGGGGGCAAGTGGCTACACCTTC	CASTPWQGASGYTF
TRBV18	-	TRBJ2-5	TRBD2	14	TGTGCCAGCTCCGCCGCCCCCAGGGAGGGGACCCAGTACTTC	CASSAAPREGTQYF
TRBV27	once	TRBJ2-3	TRBD2	14	TGTGCCAGCGTTCCTAGCGGGGGAGGGGATACGCAGTATTTT	CASVPSGGGDTQYF
TRBV4-2	-	TRBJ2-3	-	15	TGTGCCAGCAGCCAGGCCGCAGGGGGCACAGATACGCAGTATTTT	CASSQAAGGTDTQYF
TRBV11-2	-	TRBJ2-2	-	17	TGTGCCAGCAGCTTAAGTCGCGAGGGGGAGAACACCGGGGAGCTGTTTTTT	CASSLSREGENTGELFF
TRBV5-1	-	TRBJ1-1	TRBD1	16	TGCGCCAGCAGCTTCGGTCGAGACAGGGGGGGCGCTGAAGCTTTCTTT	CASSFGRDRGGAEAFF
TRBV6-5	-	TRBJ2-3	TRBD1	15	TGTGCCAGCAGTTACGGGGGACAGACCACAGATACGCAGTATTTT	CASSYGGQTTDTQYF
TRBV4-1	few	TRBJ2-7	TRBD1	17	TGCGCCAGCAGCCACGTGGGCGGGACAGGGAACTCCTACGAGCAGTACTTC	CASSHVGGTGNSYEQYF
TRBV30	few	TRBJ1-3	-	15	TGTGCCTGGAGTGTAAAGGGACACGCTGGAAACACCATATATTTT	CAWSVKGHAGNTIYF
TRBV6-5	-	TRBJ1-1	-	15	TGTGCCAGCAGTCCCTCTAGGCAGCGAGGCACTGAAGCTTTCTTT	CASSPSRQRGTEAFF
TRBV7-6	-	TRBJ2-3	TRBD2	16	TGTGCCAGCAGCTTGGGACTAGCGGAGGACCCAGATACGCAGTATTTT	CASSLGLAEDPDTQYF
TRBV7-6	-	TRBJ2-7	TRBD2	15	TGTGCCAGCAGCTTAAATAGCGGGGGGCTCCACGAGCAGTACTTC	CASSLNSGGLHEQYF
TRBV6-6	-	TRBJ1-3	TRBD1	15	TGTGCCAGCAGTAACTCTCTGACAGGGGGAAACACCATATATTTT	CASSNSLTGGNTIYF
TRBV5-1	-	TRBJ2-6	TRBD1	15	TGCGCCAGCAGCCTGCAGGGGGCTGGGGCCAACGTCCTGACTTTC	CASSLQGAGANVLTF
TRBV12-3/TRBV12-4	-	TRBJ1-2	TRBD1	12	TGTGCCAGCAGGACAGGGGGTAATGGCTACACCTTC	CASRTGGNGYTF